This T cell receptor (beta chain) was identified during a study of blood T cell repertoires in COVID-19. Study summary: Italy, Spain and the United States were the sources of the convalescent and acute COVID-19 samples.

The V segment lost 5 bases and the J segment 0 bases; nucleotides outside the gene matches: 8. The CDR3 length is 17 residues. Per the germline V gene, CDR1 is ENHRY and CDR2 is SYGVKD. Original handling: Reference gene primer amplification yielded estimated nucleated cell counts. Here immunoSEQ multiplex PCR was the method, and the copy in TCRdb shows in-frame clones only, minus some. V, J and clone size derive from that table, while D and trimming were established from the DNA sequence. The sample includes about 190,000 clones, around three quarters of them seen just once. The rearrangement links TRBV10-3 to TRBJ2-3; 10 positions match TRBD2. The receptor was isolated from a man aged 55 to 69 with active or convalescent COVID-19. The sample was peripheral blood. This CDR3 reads CAISSSGSPTSTDTQYF. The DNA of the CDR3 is TGTGCCATCAGTTCTAGCGGGAGTCCTACTAGCACAGATACGCAGTATTTT.